Below, 30 T cell receptor beta chains from the same sample are listed, as sequenced in a study of cytomegalovirus exposure and HLA in healthy donors. This PCR relied on a set of 60 Vbeta primers and 13 Jbeta primers. Assay: immunoSEQ multiplex PCR; the TCRdb copy retains only in-frame clones and omits some. The sample's table shows 70,000 or so clones. Material for sequencing was PBMCs. These receptor sequences come from a boy between 5 and 17 years old in good health and CMV-seronegative.

The gene calls are TRBV6-1 and TRBJ2-3; D possibly corresponds to TRBD1 (6 bases). The CDR3 runs to 16 residues. Trimming took off 2 bases at V and 2 bases at J, with 14 bases between the two ends. CDR1 and CDR2 (germline): MNHNS, SASEGT. DNA of the CDR3: TGTGCCAGCAGTGAACCGGTAGGGGGATACACAGATACGCAGTATTTT. This gives the protein CASSEPVGGYTDTQYF.

The chain joins TRBV13 to TRBJ1-1; the D gene is possibly TRBD1 (6 bases). CDR1 PRHDT and CDR2 FYEKMQ come from the germline V gene (reference sequence). V shed 2 bases and J shed 0 bases, with 13 bases lying between them. The CDR3 has 16 amino acids. Here the CDR3 DNA reads TGTGCCAGCAGCTTAAGCCCAGGGGTCGTGAACACTGAAGCTTTCTTT. Its translation: CASSLSPGVVNTEAFF.

This rearrangement joins TRBV6-5 to TRBJ1-1; no reliable D call. CDR3 length equals 13 residues. The germline V and J ends were trimmed by 1 base and 7 bases, with 10 bases remaining between them. From germline, CDR1 is MNHEY and CDR2 SVGAGI. CDR3 in amino acids: CASSYFPLYEAFF. DNA of the CDR3: TGTGCCAGCAGTTACTTCCCCTTGTATGAAGCTTTCTTT.

V is TRBV6-1 and J is TRBJ2-5; 12 bases map to TRBD2. The J segment lost 2 bases and the V segment lost 4 bases, leaving 2 bases of the junction unmatched. Germline V gene sequence: CDR1 MNHNS, CDR2 SASEGT. The CDR3 extends over 15 amino acids. The CDR3 DNA is TGTGCCAGCAGTGCCGGGACTAGCGGGCAAGAGACCCAGTACTTC. It is translated as CASSAGTSGQETQYF.

The gene calls are TRBV19 and TRBJ1-4; a weak D match, TRBD1 (6 bases). Germline CDR1 reads LNHDA; CDR2 reads SQIVND (reference sequence). V was pared by 1 base and J by 7 bases, with 19 bases between. This CDR3 is built from 17 residues. CDR3 loop: CASSIGSAGASGEKLFF. CDR3 bases: TGTGCCAGTAGTATAGGTTCCGCGGGGGCCTCCGGTGAAAAACTGTTTTTT.

The chain couples TRBV13 to TRBJ1-1, with 10 positions matching TRBD1. Losses at the gene ends were 8 bases for V and 6 bases for J; bases not matched to a gene: 9. CDR1 and CDR2 (germline): PRHDT, FYEKMQ (reference sequence). This CDR3 is 14 amino acids long. The CDR3 loop reads CASGDRGRRAEAFF. Written as DNA, the CDR3 is TGTGCCAGCGGTGACAGGGGGCGGAGAGCTGAAGCTTTCTTT.

The rearrangement links TRBV11-2 to TRBJ1-5, with D uncertain. CDR3 length: 14 amino acids. V lost 6 bases and J lost 2, with 11 bases in between. Germline values: CDR1 SGHAT, CDR2 FQNNGV. The CDR3 DNA is TGTGCCAGCAGTCAGGTCCAGGGCAATCAGCCCCAGCATTTT. It translates to CASSQVQGNQPQHF.

The CDR3 nucleotides are TGTGCCAGCAGTGAAGCTAGCGGGGGGGTAGACAATGAGCAGTTCTTC. Translated: CASSEASGGVDNEQFF. The chain recombines TRBV6-1 with TRBJ2-1; the match to TRBD2 covers 11 bases. The germline gives CDR1 MNHNS, CDR2 SASEGT. The length of the CDR3 is 16 residues. V trimming: 0 bases; J trimming: 5 bases; junction bases outside the gene matches: 3.

This chain uses TRBV19 with TRBJ2-7, with no clear D. The V end was cut by 1 base, the J end by 3 bases, with 10 bases between. Germline V gives CDR1 LNHDA, CDR2 SQIVND (reference sequence). The CDR3 consists of 14 residues. CDR3 coding DNA: TGTGCCAGTAGTATAGGGCGGCAGAACTACGAGCAGTACTTC. It translates to CASSIGRQNYEQYF. The full variable domain, its missing parts supplied by reference TRBV19 and TRBJ2-7, is DGGITQSPKYLFRKEGQNVTLSCEQNLNHDAMYWYRQDPGQGLRLIYYSQIVNDFQKGDIAEGYSVSREKKESFPLTVTSAQKNPTAFYLCASSIGRQNYEQYFGPGTRLTVT.

The chain uses TRBV4-2 and TRBJ2-3, with D perhaps matching TRBD1 (6 bases). The CDR3 sequence is 16 residues long. Trimming removed 1 base at V and 3 bases at J, with 14 bases between. From germline, CDR1 is LGHNA and CDR2 YNFKEQ. The CDR3 DNA follows: TGTGCCAGCAGCCAAGGGGTAGCAGGGGCAACAGATACGCAGTATTTT. This codes for CASSQGVAGATDTQYF.

This chain links TRBV27 with TRBJ1-1; 7 bases map to TRBD1. V shed 7 bases and J 1 base; nucleotides not matched to a gene: 6. CDR1 is MNHEY and CDR2 is SMNVEV in the germline V gene (reference sequence). This CDR3 region has 14 residues. CDR3 region: CASKIQGTNTEAFF. Written as DNA, the CDR3 is TGTGCCAGCAAAATACAGGGGACGAACACTGAAGCTTTCTTT.

The genes are TRBV30 and TRBJ2-1; TRBD2 agrees at 12 bases. After removal of 3 bases from V and 7 bases from J, the junction contained 7 bases not matched to a gene. CDR3 length: 15 residues. Germline V gene sequence: CDR1 GTSNPN, CDR2 SVGIG (reference sequence). CDR3 in amino acids: CAWRALAGGRNEQFF. The CDR3 bases are TGTGCCTGGAGAGCCCTAGCGGGGGGGCGGAATGAGCAGTTCTTC.

The genes are TRBV7-3 and TRBJ1-1; no reliable D call. Looked up from germline, CDR1 is SGHTA and CDR2 is FQGTGA. V lost 1 base and J lost 2, with 5 bases in between. CDR3 size: 13 residues. The CDR3 sequence is CASSLNGNTEAFF. DNA of the CDR3: TGTGCCAGCAGCTTAAATGGCAACACTGAAGCTTTCTTT. Drawing the rest from reference TRBV7-3 and TRBJ1-1, the complete variable domain is GAGVSQTPSNKVTEKGKYVELRCDPISGHTALYWYRQSLGQGPEFLIYFQGTGAADDSGLPNDRFFAVRPEGSVSTLKIQRTERGDSAVYLCASSLNGNTEAFFGQGTRLTVV.

The chain carries TRBV4-1 and TRBJ1-5; unclear D gene. V gave up 2 bases and J gave up 2 bases, with 13 bases separating them. The CDR3 totals 16 residues. Germline values: CDR1 MGHRA, CDR2 YSYEKL. The CDR3 sequence is CASSQNTGSGNQPQHF. The CDR3 coding sequence is TGCGCCAGCAGCCAAAACACGGGTAGTGGCAATCAGCCCCAGCATTTT.

This clone is classed as medium-sized by frequency. The chain combines TRBV13 with TRBJ1-3; D remains unclear. This CDR3 has 16 amino acids. Deletions cut 0 bases from V and 0 bases from J, with 9 bases between. Germline-derived CDR1 and CDR2 are PRHDT and FYEKMQ (reference sequence). CDR3 sequence: CASSLGVRVSGNTIYF. The CDR3 nucleotides are TGTGCCAGCAGCTTAGGGGTCCGGGTCTCTGGAAACACCATATATTTT.

CDR3 DNA: TGTGCCAGCTCACCCTTACTAGCCCAAAACACCGGGGAGCTGTTTTTT. This sequence encodes CASSPLLAQNTGELFF. J is TRBJ2-2 and V is TRBV18, with a tentative D call TRBD2 (6 bases). The CDR3 totals 16 residues. The V gene lost 3 bases and the J gene lost 2 bases, with 13 bases spanning the gap. Germline values: CDR1 KGHSH, CDR2 LQKENI.

This sequence joins TRBV5-1 and TRBJ2-5; the match to TRBD1 covers 7 bases. V was clipped by 4 bases and J by 5 bases; unmatched bases: 17. Germline V gene data show CDR1 as SGHRS and CDR2 as YFSETQ. There are 17 residues in the CDR3. The CDR3 loop reads CASSPGTAAGLRETQYF. CDR3 in DNA: TGCGCCAGCAGCCCGGGGACAGCGGCAGGTCTTAGGGAGACCCAGTACTTC.

The chain recombines TRBV5-1 with TRBJ2-1; weak D call: TRBD1 (6 bases). CDR1 and CDR2 (germline): SGHRS, YFSETQ. Between the trimmed V and J ends, which lost 3 bases and 0 bases, there was a span of 16 bases. The CDR3 has 17 amino acids. As DNA, the CDR3 is TGCGCCAGCAGCTACCTCTCGGACAGAGCCTCCTACAATGAGCAGTTCTTC. It yields the protein CASSYLSDRASYNEQFF.

The chain recombines TRBV7-6 with TRBJ1-1; 8 nucleotides match TRBD1. The length of the CDR3 is 15 residues. With V trimmed by 6 bases and J by 3 bases, 9 bases remained unmatched. Germline assignment: CDR1 SGHVS and CDR2 FNYEAQ. This CDR3 reads CASSYGQGRDTEAFF. The CDR3 coding sequence is TGTGCCAGCAGTTATGGACAGGGTAGGGACACTGAAGCTTTCTTT.

The chain is built from TRBV19 and TRBJ2-7, with 8 bases identical to TRBD1. This CDR3 is 14 amino acids long. Germline lookup yields CDR1 LNHDA and CDR2 SQIVND (reference sequence). V was clipped by 8 bases and J by 3 bases; unmatched bases: 9. The CDR3 DNA sequence: TGTGCCAGTGCACCCGGGACAGGCAGCTACGAGCAGTACTTC. This gives the protein CASAPGTGSYEQYF.

This sequence joins TRBV9 and TRBJ1-2; 10 bases agree with TRBD1. With V trimmed by 4 bases and J by 6 bases, 3 bases remained unmatched. Germline V gene data show CDR1 as SGDLS and CDR2 as YYNGEE. This CDR3 has 13 residues. CDR3 loop: CASSRGQGNGYTF. CDR3 in DNA: TGTGCCAGCAGCCGGGGACAGGGGAATGGCTACACCTTC.

V is TRBV5-1 and J is TRBJ2-3; 12 bases are shared with TRBD2. Looked up from germline, CDR1 is SGHRS and CDR2 is YFSETQ. The CDR3 is made up of 17 amino acids. V was pared by 7 bases and J by 11 bases, with 20 bases of the junction left unmatched. In DNA form, the CDR3 reads TGCGCCAGCTCTACAGTCGAACCTAGCGGGAGGGCCCTCGGGCAGTATTTT. The encoded protein is CASSTVEPSGRALGQYF.

The DNA of the CDR3 is TGTGCCAGCAGTTCCCTCTACGAGCAGTACTTC. It yields the protein CASSSLYEQYF. The chain joins TRBV6-5 to TRBJ2-7; D is undetermined. Between the trimmed V and J ends, which lost 4 bases and 3 bases, there was a span of 4 bases. In germline, CDR1 is MNHEY, CDR2 SVGAGI. The CDR3 contains 11 residues.

The chain uses TRBV19 and TRBJ1-2, with D uncertain. From germline, CDR1 is LNHDA and CDR2 SQIVND (reference sequence). Trimming cost V 2 bases and J 0 bases, with 4 bases left between them. This CDR3 comprises 13 residues. The CDR3 coding sequence is TGTGCCAGTAGTATAATAGCTAACTATGGCTACACCTTC. This translates into CASSIIANYGYTF.

The CDR3 DNA reads TGCGCCAGCAGCCAGGGTTCGACAAGCAATGAGCAGTTCTTC. Its protein is CASSQGSTSNEQFF. This rearrangement joins TRBV4-3 to TRBJ2-1; no clear D. Trimming shortened V by 3 bases and J by 6 bases, and 12 bases separated the two germline ends. CDR1 is LGHNA, CDR2 YSLEER, per germline. The CDR3 is 14 residues long.

The rearrangement links TRBV5-1 to TRBJ2-5, with 10 bases identical to TRBD1. The V segment lost 4 bases and the J segment 0 bases; nucleotides outside the gene matches: 15. This CDR3 has 19 amino acids. Germline V gives CDR1 SGHRS, CDR2 YFSETQ. The CDR3 region is CASSLQGTGEGIHQETQYF. CDR3 nucleotides: TGCGCCAGCAGCCTCCAAGGGACAGGGGAAGGGATCCACCAAGAGACCCAGTACTTC.

V is TRBV5-6 and J is TRBJ1-2; 7 bases are a match to TRBD1. The CDR3 loop spans 14 amino acids. The V gene's germline CDR1 is SGHDT and CDR2 YYEEEE. J was trimmed by 7 bases and V by 0 bases; bases with no gene match: 6. The CDR3 loop reads CASSLDRGEGGYTF. The CDR3 region has the DNA TGTGCCAGCAGCTTGGACAGGGGAGAGGGTGGCTACACCTTC.

CDR3 in DNA: TGTGCCAGCAGCTCGGGAGGCACTGAAGCTTTCTTT. Translation: CASSSGGTEAFF. The rearrangement links TRBV7-9 to TRBJ1-1, with no clear D. CDR3 size: 12 residues. The V end lost 4 bases, the J end lost 4 bases, and 7 bases lay between the germline ends. The germline V gene has CDR1 SEHNR and CDR2 FQNEAQ (reference sequence).

The chain employs TRBV2 and TRBJ2-3; TRBD1 matches 7 bases. Germline CDR1 reads SNHLY; CDR2 reads FYNNEI. The CDR3 spans 13 residues. The V segment lost 10 bases and the J segment 2 bases; nucleotides outside the gene matches: 6. The CDR3 region is CATRDRYTDTQYF. The CDR3 DNA is TGTGCCACCAGGGACAGATACACAGATACGCAGTATTTT.

This chain uses TRBV5-1 with TRBJ2-1, with 14 bases that match TRBD2. This CDR3 is built from 18 residues. The germline CDR1 and CDR2 sequences are SGHRS and YFSETQ. Trimming cost V 3 bases and J 5 bases; bases outside gene matches: 10. CDR3 amino acids: CASSSNPGLAGDNNEQFF. CDR3 nucleotide sequence: TGCGCCAGCAGCTCAAATCCGGGACTAGCGGGGGATAACAATGAGCAGTTCTTC.